This TCR beta chain comes out of a study of T cell responses to AZD1222 COVID-19 vaccine. The CDR3 has 16 amino acids. V was pared by 1 base and J by 5 bases, with 14 bases between. Germline CDR1 is MNHEY and CDR2 is SVGEGT. Whole-study findings and limits: Increased Spike-specific TCR breadth and depth were observed after two AZD1222 doses. Unmutated variant regions are reportedly targeted by nearly half of spike-specific TCRs. Repertoires were sampled only after the peak T cell response.

A word on this clone: Antigen unknown.

The repertoire was sequenced with immunoSEQ multiplex PCR; TCRdb's copy has only in-frame clones and lacks some. The table lists 150,000 to 180,000 clones, approximately 90% of them singletons. The rearrangement joins TRBV6-2 or TRBV6-3 to TRBJ2-2; D is tentatively TRBD1 or TRBD2 (5 bases each). The receptor comes from an adult in good health. The sequences come from peripheral blood, collected on day 0 of AZD1222 vaccination. As DNA, the CDR3 is TGTGCCAGCAGTTACTTTGTCGGGGCCCCAACCGGGGAGCTGTTTTTT. Protein sequence: CASSYFVGAPTGELFF.